This record concerns one TCR beta chain sequence. Its cognate antigen is unknown. Germline and junction disagree at one end, which may indicate a read error. These data come from a study of vaccination effects on CD4 cells after COVID-19. This table comes from immunoSEQ multiplex PCR, and its TCRdb copy is limited to in-frame clones, with some not included. The table includes about 74,000 clones, roughly 80% detected once. At the end of around 11 days of culture, CD4+ T cells were isolated. Recipients of the vaccine had no prior SARS-CoV-2 infection and negative nucleocapsid antibodies. Half the medium was replaced with IL-2 medium on days 3 and 7. Germline V gene lookup returns CDR1 SGHDT and CDR2 YYEEEE. CDR3 length: 14 amino acids. General study results and limits: Vaccine-induced clones in healthy vaccinees cross-reacted with common cold coronaviruses in only 1 of 255 cases. Marked clonal contraction was seen in infection- and vaccine-induced clones late after vaccination.

The clonotype comes from a human donor who received a COVID-19 vaccine. The material was CD4+ T cells from PBMCs cultured without peptide, obtained before COVID-19 vaccination. This chain uses TRBV5-6 with TRBJ1-2; a weak D match, TRBD1 (5 bases). The DNA of the CDR3 is TGTGCCGGCAGCTTGGAAAGGGGAGAGTATGGCTACACCTTC. This codes for CAGSLERGEYGYTF.